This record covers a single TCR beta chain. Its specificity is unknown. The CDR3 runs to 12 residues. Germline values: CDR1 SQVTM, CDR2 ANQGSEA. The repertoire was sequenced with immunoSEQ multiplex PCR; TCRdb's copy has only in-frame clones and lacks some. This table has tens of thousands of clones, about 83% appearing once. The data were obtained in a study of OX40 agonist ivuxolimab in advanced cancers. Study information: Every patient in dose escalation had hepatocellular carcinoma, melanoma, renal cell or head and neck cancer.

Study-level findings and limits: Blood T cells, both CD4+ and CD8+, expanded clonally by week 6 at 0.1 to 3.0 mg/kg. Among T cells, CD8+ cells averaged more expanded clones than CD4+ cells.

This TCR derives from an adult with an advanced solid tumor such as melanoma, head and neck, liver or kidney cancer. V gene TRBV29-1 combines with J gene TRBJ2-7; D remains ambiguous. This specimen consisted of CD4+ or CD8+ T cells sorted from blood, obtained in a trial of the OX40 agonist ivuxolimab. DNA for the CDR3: TGCAGTGTAGTGGTCCCCTACGAGCGGCAGTACTTC. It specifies CSVVVPYERQYF.